This TCR beta chain was documented in a study of blood T cell repertoires in COVID-19. Sequencing used immunoSEQ multiplex PCR; TCRdb keeps in-frame clones, though not all of them. The sample yields 40,000 to 55,000 clones, around 85% seen once. The length of the CDR3 is 16 residues. The junction had 3 bases not matched to a gene; V was cut back by 2 bases and J by 0 bases. Germline values: CDR1 ENHRY, CDR2 SYGVKD. The rearrangement uses TRBV10-3 and TRBJ2-3, with TRBD1 matching 9 bases. This TCR came from a man in his fifties or sixties with active COVID-19. The specimen was peripheral blood. CDR3 nucleotides: TGTGCCATCAGTGAGGGACAGGGGATAAGCACAGATACGCAGTATTTT. Residues: CAISEGQGISTDTQYF.